This T cell receptor beta chain appears in the sequencing data of a study of shared clonotypes between healthy human individuals. Study information: Participating donors consisted of two women and a few men aged 18 to 49.

Findings of the study overall: How much donors shared clonotypes was expected to be affected by sequencing depth. Sorted-subset sequencing, rarefaction showed, was incomplete despite large depth.

Of note for this clone: Its cognate antigen is unknown.

Germline CDR1 SQVTM, CDR2 ANQGSEA. The CDR3 contains 14 residues. V trimming: 4 bases; J trimming: 4 bases; junction bases outside the gene matches: 8. Deep was the level used in running the assay. TCRdb's table, derived via immunoSEQ multiplex PCR, lists solely in-frame clones and lacks some. The table lists millions of clones, over 85% of them singletons. The TCR comes from a man aged 18-30 years in good health. Some clones in this sample may be carry-over from other donors' samples. The sample was naive CD4+ T cells from PBMCs. Subset described: CD45RA+ positively selected. The chain links TRBV29-1 to TRBJ2-5, with 8 bases fitting TRBD2. CDR3 residues: CSVAGLAGSETQYF. The DNA for the CDR3 is TGCAGCGTTGCAGGCCTAGCGGGTTCAGAGACCCAGTACTTC.